The entry below describes one T cell receptor (beta chain). The CDR3 sequence is 17 residues long. Germline V gene lookup returns CDR1 MNHEY and CDR2 SMNVEV (reference sequence). V shed 5 bases and J 3 bases; nucleotides not matched to a gene: 5. The data derive from a study of technical replicates of blood from a handful of donors. Here immunoSEQ multiplex PCR was the method, and the copy in TCRdb shows in-frame clones only, minus some. The sample carries about 78,000 clones, roughly 93% recorded once. The gene calls are TRBV27 and TRBJ2-1, with 15 nucleotides matching TRBD2. The sequence derives from a human donor in good health. The sample was T cells isolated from PBMCs. In nucleotides, the CDR3 is TGTGCCAGCAGTATATGGACTAGCGGGAGGGTCTACAATGAGCAGTTCTTC. It translates to CASSIWTSGRVYNEQFF.